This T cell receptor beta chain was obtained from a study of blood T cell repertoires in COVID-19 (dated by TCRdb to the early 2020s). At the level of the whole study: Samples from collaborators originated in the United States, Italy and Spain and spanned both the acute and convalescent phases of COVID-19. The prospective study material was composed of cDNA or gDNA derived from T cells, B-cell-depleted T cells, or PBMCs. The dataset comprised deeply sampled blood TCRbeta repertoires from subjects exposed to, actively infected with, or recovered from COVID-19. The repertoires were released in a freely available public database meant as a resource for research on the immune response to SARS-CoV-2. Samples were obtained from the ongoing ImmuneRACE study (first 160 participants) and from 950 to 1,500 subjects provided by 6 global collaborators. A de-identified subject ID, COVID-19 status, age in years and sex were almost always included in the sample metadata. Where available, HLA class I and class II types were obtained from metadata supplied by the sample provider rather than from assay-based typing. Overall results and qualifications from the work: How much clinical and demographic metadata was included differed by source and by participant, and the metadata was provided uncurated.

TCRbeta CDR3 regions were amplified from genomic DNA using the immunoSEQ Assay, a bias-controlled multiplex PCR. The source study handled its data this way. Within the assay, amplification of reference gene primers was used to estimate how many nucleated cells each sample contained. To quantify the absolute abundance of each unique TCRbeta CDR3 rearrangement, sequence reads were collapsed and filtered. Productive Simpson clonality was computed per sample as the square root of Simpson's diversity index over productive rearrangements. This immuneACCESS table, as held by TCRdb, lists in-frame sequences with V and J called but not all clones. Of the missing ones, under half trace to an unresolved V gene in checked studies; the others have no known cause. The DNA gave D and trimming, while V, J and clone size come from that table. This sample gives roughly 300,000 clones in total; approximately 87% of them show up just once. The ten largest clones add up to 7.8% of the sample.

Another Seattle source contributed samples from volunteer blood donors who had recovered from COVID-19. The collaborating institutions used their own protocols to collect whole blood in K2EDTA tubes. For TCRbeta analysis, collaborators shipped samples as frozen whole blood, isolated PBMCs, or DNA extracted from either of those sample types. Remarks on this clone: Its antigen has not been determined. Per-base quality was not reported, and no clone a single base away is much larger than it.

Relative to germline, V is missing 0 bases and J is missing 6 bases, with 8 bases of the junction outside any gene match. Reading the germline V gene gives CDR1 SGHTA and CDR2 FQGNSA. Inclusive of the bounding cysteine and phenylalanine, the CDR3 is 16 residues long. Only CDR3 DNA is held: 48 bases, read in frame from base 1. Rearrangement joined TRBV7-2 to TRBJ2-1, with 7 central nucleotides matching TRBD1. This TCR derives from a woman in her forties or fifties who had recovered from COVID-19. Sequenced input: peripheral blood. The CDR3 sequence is CASSLATGTGLNEQFF. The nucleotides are TGTGCCAGCAGCTTAGCGACAGGGACCGGCCTCAATGAGCAGTTCTTC. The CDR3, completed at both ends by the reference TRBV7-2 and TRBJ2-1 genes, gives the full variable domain GAGVSQSPSNKVTEKGKDVELRCDPISGHTALYWYRQSLGQGLEFLIYFQGNSAPDKSGLPSDRFSAERTGGSVSTLTIQRTQQEDSAVYLCASSLATGTGLNEQFFGPGTRLTVL.